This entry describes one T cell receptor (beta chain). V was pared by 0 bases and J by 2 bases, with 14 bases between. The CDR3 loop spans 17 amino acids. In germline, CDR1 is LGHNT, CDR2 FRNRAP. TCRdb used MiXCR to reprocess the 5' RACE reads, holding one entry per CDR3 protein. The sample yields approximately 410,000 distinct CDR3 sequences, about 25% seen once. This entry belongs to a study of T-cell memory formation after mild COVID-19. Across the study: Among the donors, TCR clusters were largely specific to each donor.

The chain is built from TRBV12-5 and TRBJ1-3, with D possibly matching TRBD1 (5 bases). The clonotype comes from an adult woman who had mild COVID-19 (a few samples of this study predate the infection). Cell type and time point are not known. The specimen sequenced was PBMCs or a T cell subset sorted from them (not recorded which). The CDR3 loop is CASGLVIDSKAGNTIYF. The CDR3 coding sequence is TGTGCTAGTGGTTTGGTGATCGACAGCAAAGCTGGAAACACCATATATTTT.